This T cell receptor (beta chain) was recovered during a study of patients and donors after allogeneic stem cell transplantation. This clonotype was counted only a few times. One end of the junction fails to match germline, which may point to a read error. TCRdb analysed the RT-PCR reads with MiXCR anew, one entry per CDR3 protein. Of 800,000 to 1,000,000 distinct CDR3 sequences listed, more than 15% were seen once; the top ten hold 5% to 6.5%. The CDR3 length is 14 residues. The germline V gene has CDR1 SNHLY and CDR2 FYNNEI. Sequencing was done on a sample of blood, either unsorted or a sorted T cell fraction (not recorded which). The chain combines TRBV2 with TRBJ2-7; 7 bases match TRBD1. This sequence was found in a human donor who was either an allogeneic HSCT recipient or a stem cell or donor lymphocyte infusion donor (not recorded which). It is not recorded whose cells these are; they may come from a transplant donor. Here the CDR3 reads CASTEAQTGQEQYF. As DNA, the CDR3 is TGTGCCAGCACTGAAGCCCAGACAGGGCAAGAGCAGTACTTC.